The source of this TCR beta chain is a study of immune evolution from preneoplasia to lung adenocarcinoma. Study-level points and caveats: Later-stage lesions appeared to have more T cells, more diversity, less clonality. Normal lung had the highest top T cell clone frequencies.

This clone was detected only a few times. Its antigen is unidentified. TCRdb's copy holds only in-frame clones and misses some; the assay was immunoSEQ multiplex PCR. The table has tens of thousands of clones, less than 80% seen once. Two lung cancer pathologists independently confirmed each histologic diagnosis. The sample consisted of FFPE invasive lung adenocarcinoma tissue. This TCR was sampled from a person aged 55 to 70 with invasive lung adenocarcinoma. Some clones in this sample may be carry-over from other donors' samples.

In DNA, the CDR3 is TGTGCCAGCAGCCAGGGGGTTGGCACTGAAGCTTTCTTT. Translating it yields CASSQGVGTEAFF. This chain links TRBV7-9 with TRBJ1-1; 7 bases align to TRBD1. The CDR3 length is 13 residues. The junction had 4 bases not matched to a gene; V was cut back by 5 bases and J by 4 bases. Germline V gene lookup returns CDR1 SEHNR and CDR2 FQNEAQ (reference sequence).